These T cell receptor beta chains were read from a single sample in a study of cytotoxic CD8 clonotypes in ibrutinib-treated CLL. Only in-frame clones appear in the TCRdb table, and some are missing; sequencing was by immunoSEQ multiplex PCR. This sample has around 160,000 clones, with more than 75% found just once. The material was PBMCs, obtained after 12 months of ibrutinib treatment. Receptors were obtained from a human donor with chronic lymphocytic leukemia. CDR3s include the opening cysteine and the closing phenylalanine or tryptophan. D genes are given only for firm matches. Not all rows give a size; the values are once, few, many and, for expanded clones, a class.

j_call,clone_size,v_call,d_call,cdr3_aa,cdr3_nt
TRBJ2-7,NA,TRBV6-1,NA,CASREGSIYEQYF,TGTGCCAGCAGAGAGGGGAGTATCTACGAGCAGTACTTC
TRBJ2-3,NA,TRBV27,TRBD2,CASSFKGRTSGRTDTQYF,TGTGCCAGCAGTTTCAAAGGACGGACTAGCGGGCGTACAGATACGCAGTATTTT
TRBJ2-1,NA,TRBV5-1,TRBD2,CASSLAGTSGGYYEQFF,TGCGCCAGCAGCTTGGCCGGGACTAGCGGGGGCTACTATGAGCAGTTCTTC
TRBJ2-3,NA,TRBV6-1,NA,CASSPTMAPTDTQYF,TGTGCCAGCAGTCCGACCATGGCCCCCACAGATACGCAGTATTTT
TRBJ1-3,NA,TRBV7-9,NA,CASRYFLRNTIYF,TGTGCCAGCAGATATTTTTTACGAAACACCATATATTTT
TRBJ1-2,NA,TRBV11-2,TRBD1,CASSRDRSYGYTF,TGTGCCAGCAGCCGGGACAGGTCCTATGGCTACACCTTC
TRBJ1-4,few,TRBV28,NA,CASSSLGTRTNEKLFF,TGTGCCAGCAGTTCTCTCGGGACAAGGACAAATGAAAAACTGTTTTTT
TRBJ2-3,NA,TRBV7-2,TRBD2,CASSSASGGRTDTQYF,TGTGCCAGCAGCTCTGCTAGCGGGGGACGCACAGATACGCAGTATTTT
TRBJ2-1,NA,TRBV4-1,TRBD2,CASSPRTSENEQFF,TGCGCCAGCAGCCCTCGGACTAGCGAGAATGAGCAGTTCTTC
TRBJ1-2,few,TRBV6-5,NA,CASSYGGPLDYGYTF,TGTGCCAGCAGTTATGGGGGGCCTCTTGACTATGGCTACACCTTC
TRBJ1-1,many,TRBV6-4,TRBD1,CASSDSETGGNTEAFF,TGTGCCAGCAGTGACTCAGAGACAGGGGGAAACACTGAAGCTTTCTTT